The present entry profiles one TCR beta chain with its context. This entry is derived from a study of CD8+ T cells in alopecia areata. Study background: Each of the treated patients was given oral tofacitinib, 5 to 10 mg twice daily, for moderate-to-severe alopecia areata.

After isolation, RNA underwent reverse transcription to generate cDNA as the sequencing template. The repertoire was sequenced with immunoSEQ multiplex PCR; TCRdb's copy has only in-frame clones and lacks some. Of approximately 210,000 clones in the sample, 50% to 60% are singletons; the top ten hold less than 4%. Documented treatment: oral pan-JAK inhibitor, 5-10 mg twice daily. As part of sample collection, lesional scalp punch biopsies and peripheral blood were taken from alopecia areata patients. CDR1 is SGHTA and CDR2 is FQGNSA in the germline V gene. V was cut by 3 bases and J by 2 bases, with 11 bases left in between. This CDR3 region has 14 residues.

This chain links TRBV7-2 with TRBJ2-7, with D perhaps assigned TRBD1 or TRBD2 (6 bases each). The sample here was CD4+ T cells sorted from blood, taken at week 4, from a patient treated with tofacitinib. The TCR comes from a human donor with alopecia areata. This CDR3 is CASSLEGGPYEQYF. CDR3 nucleotide sequence: TGTGCCAGCAGCTTGGAGGGGGGCCCCTACGAGCAGTACTTC.